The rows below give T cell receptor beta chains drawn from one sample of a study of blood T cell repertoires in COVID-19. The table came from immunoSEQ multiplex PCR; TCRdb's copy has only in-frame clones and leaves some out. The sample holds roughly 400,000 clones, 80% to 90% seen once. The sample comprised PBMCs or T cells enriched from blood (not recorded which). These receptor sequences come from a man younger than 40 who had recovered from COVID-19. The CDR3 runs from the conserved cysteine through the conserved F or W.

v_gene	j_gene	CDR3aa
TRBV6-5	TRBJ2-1	CASNGQSGDEQFF
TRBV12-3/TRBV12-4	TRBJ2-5	CASSLEGETQYF
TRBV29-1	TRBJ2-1	CSVEPGLLYNYNEQFF
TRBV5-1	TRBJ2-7	CASSASGSSYEQYF
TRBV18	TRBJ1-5	CASSPAQGFQPQHF
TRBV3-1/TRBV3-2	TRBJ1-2	CASSLVGGKSGYTF
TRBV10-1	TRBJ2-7	CASSEPDSYEQYF
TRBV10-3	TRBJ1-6	CAISDWGEGSPLHF
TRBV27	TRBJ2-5	CASSSSIGHQYF
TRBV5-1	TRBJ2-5	CASSLSPETFRETQYF
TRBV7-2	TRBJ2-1	CASSLVLAGPYNEQFF
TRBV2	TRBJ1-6	CASSVERSQPLHF
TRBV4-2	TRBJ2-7	CASSQDLSVFYEQYF
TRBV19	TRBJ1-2	CASSISRVGYTF
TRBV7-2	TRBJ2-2	CASSGGSYTGELFF
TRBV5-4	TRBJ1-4	CASSIRGVEKLFF
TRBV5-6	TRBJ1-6	CASSSPRGDSPLHF
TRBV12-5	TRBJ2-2	CASGLQPTERELFF
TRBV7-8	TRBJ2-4	CASSLARDGGVHIQYF
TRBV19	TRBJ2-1	CASSPNFLSANNEQFF
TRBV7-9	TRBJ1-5	CASSLQGVNQPQHF
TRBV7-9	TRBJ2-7	CASSLTGYEQYF
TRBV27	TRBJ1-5	CASSLSVNQPQHF
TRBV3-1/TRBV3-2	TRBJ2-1	CASSLAGGRSYNEQFF
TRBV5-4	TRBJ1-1	CASSLHQGIRTEAFF
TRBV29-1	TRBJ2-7	CSVEGLAGQGDYEQYF
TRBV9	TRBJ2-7	CASSPRGSGPSYEQYF
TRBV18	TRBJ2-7	CASSPGLEQYF
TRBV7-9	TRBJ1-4	CASSGMAGFGGKLFF
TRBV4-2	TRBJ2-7	CASSQKFQGYEQYF
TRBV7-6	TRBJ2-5	CASSLDSGEETQYF
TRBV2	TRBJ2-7	CASSTWTGVYGGNVYEQYF
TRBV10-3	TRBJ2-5	CAISVDSNLQETQYF
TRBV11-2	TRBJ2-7	CASSPYPLGYEQYF
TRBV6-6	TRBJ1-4	CASSSTGVEKLFF